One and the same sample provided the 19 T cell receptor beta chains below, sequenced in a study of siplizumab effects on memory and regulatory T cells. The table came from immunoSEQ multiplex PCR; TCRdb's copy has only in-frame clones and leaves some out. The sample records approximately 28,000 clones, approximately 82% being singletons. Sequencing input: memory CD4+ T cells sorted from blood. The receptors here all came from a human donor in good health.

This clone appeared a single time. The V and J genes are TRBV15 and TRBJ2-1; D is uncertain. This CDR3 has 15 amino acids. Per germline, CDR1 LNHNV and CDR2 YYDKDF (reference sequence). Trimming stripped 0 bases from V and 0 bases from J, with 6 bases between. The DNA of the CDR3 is TGTGCCACCAGCAGAGACATAAGCTCCTACAATGAGCAGTTCTTC. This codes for CATSRDISSYNEQFF.

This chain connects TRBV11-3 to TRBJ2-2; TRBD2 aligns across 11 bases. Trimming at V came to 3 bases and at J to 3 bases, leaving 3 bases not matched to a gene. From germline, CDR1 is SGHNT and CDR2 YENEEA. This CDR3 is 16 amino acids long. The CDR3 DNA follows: TGTGCCAGCAGCTTGGCTAGCGGGAGGTACACCGGGGAGCTGTTTTTT. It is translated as CASSLASGRYTGELFF.

Here the CDR3 reads CASSPPALDTQYF. As DNA, the CDR3 is TGTGCCAGCAGTCCCCCCGCTCTAGATACGCAGTATTTT. The J gene is TRBJ2-3, the V gene TRBV28; D not certain. Trimming took off 5 bases at V and 5 bases at J, with 11 bases between the two ends. Germline V gene data show CDR1 as MDHEN and CDR2 as SYDVKM. This CDR3 has 13 residues.

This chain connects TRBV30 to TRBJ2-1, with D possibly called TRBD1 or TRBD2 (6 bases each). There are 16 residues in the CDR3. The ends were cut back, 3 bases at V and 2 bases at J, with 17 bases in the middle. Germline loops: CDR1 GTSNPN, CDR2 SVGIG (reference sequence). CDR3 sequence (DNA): TGTGCCTGGAGCCCCAGGGGTGCGGGGACCTACAATGAGCAGTTCTTC. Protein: CAWSPRGAGTYNEQFF.

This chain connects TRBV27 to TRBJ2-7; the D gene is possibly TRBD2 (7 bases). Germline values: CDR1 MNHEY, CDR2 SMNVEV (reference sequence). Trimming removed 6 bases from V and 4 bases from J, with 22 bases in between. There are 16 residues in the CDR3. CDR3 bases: TGTGCCAGCAGAAAACGGGGGGCGGGAATGGGTTACGAGCAGTACTTC. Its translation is CASRKRGAGMGYEQYF.

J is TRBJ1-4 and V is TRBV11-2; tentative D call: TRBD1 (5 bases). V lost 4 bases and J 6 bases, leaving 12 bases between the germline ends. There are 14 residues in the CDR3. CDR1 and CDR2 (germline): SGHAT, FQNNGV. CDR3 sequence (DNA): TGTGCCAGCAGCTCTCCTGGGACCGATGAAAAACTGTTTTTT. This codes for CASSSPGTDEKLFF.

The CDR3 bases are TGTGCCAGCAGTTACGCAGGGACGAACACTGAAGCTTTCTTT. Translation gives CASSYAGTNTEAFF. The rearrangement joins TRBV6-6 to TRBJ1-1, with D perhaps matching TRBD1 (5 bases). Germline CDR1 MNHNY, CDR2 SVGAGI (reference sequence). V was shortened by 2 bases and J by 1 base, with 8 bases between the two germline ends. The CDR3 contains 14 residues.

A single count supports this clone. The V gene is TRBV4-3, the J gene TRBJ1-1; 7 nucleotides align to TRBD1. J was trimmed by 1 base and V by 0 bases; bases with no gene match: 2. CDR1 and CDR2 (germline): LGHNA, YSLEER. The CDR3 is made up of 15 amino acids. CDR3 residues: CASSQDGTENTEAFF. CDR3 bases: TGCGCCAGCAGCCAAGACGGGACAGAGAACACTGAAGCTTTCTTT.

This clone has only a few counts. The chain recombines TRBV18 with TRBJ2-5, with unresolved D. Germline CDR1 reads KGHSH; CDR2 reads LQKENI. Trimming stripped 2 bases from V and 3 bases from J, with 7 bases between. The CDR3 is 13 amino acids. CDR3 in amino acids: CASSPGAKETQYF. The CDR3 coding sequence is TGTGCCAGCTCACCAGGCGCAAAAGAGACCCAGTACTTC.

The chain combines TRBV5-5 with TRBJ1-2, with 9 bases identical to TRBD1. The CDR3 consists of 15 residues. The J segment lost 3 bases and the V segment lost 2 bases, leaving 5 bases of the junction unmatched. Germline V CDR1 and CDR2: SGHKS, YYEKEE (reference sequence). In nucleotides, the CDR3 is TGTGCCAGCAGCTTCCGGGACAGGGCAGACTATGGCTACACCTTC. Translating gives CASSFRDRADYGYTF.

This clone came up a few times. CDR3 sequence: CASSSYFPQYF. The CDR3 region has the DNA TGTGCCAGCAGCTCCTATTTCCCCCAGTACTTC. The rearrangement uses TRBV2 and TRBJ2-5; no clear D. The V and J ends lost 6 bases and 9 bases respectively, with 11 bases between them. CDR1 is SNHLY, CDR2 FYNNEI, per germline. This CDR3 is 11 amino acids long.

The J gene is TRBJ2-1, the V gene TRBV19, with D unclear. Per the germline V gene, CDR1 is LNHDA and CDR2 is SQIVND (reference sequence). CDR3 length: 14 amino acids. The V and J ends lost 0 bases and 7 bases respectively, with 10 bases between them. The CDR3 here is CASSIDRMGNEQFF. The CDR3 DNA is TGTGCCAGTAGTATAGATCGAATGGGTAATGAGCAGTTCTTC.

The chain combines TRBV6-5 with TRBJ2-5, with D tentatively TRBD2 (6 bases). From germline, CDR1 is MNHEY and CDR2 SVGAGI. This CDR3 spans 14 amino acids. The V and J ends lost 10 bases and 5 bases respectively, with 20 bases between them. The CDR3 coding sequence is TGTGCCACTCCCCCGGTAGCGGTGTGTGAGACCCAGTACTTC. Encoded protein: CATPPVAVCETQYF.

Here the CDR3 reads CPRGTSGREVKETQYF. The DNA of the CDR3 is TGCCCCCGGGGGACTAGCGGGAGAGAGGTAAAAGAGACCCAGTACTTC. This chain connects TRBV29-1 to TRBJ2-5, with 14 bases identical to TRBD2. The CDR3 spans 16 residues. Germline CDR1 reads SQVTM; CDR2 reads ANQGSEA.

The CDR3 DNA is TGCGCCAGCAGCTTCCAGGGGTCCTCTGGAAACACCATATATTTT. Translation: CASSFQGSSGNTIYF. The chain joins TRBV5-1 to TRBJ1-3; possible D gene TRBD1, 6 bases. The CDR3 is made up of 15 amino acids. CDR1 is SGHRS, CDR2 YFSETQ, per germline. V lost 2 bases and J 0 bases, leaving 9 bases between the germline ends.

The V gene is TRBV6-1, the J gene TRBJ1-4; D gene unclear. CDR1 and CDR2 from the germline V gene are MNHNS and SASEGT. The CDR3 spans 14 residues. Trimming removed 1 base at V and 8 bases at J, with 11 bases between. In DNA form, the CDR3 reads TGTGCCAGCAGTGAAGTGGAGGGTAGCGAAAAACTGTTTTTT. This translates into CASSEVEGSEKLFF.

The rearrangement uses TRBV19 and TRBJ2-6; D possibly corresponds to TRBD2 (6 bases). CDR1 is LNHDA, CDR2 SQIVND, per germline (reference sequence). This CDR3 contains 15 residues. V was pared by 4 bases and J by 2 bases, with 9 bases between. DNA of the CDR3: TGTGCCAGTAGTAGCAGGAGGGCTGGGGCCAACGTCCTGACTTTC. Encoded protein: CASSSRRAGANVLTF.

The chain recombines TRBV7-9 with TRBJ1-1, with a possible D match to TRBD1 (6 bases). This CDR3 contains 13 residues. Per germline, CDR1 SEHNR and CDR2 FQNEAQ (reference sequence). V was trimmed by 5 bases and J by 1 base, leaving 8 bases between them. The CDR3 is CASSQTGNTEAFF. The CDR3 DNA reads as TGTGCCAGCAGCCAGACAGGGAACACTGAAGCTTTCTTT.

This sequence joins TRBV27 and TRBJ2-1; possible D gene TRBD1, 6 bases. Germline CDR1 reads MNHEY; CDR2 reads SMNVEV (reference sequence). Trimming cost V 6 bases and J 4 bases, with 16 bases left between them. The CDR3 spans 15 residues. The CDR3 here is CASRQGRYGYNEQFF. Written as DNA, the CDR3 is TGTGCCAGCAGACAGGGACGATATGGATACAATGAGCAGTTCTTC.